The rows below give T cell receptor beta chains drawn from one sample of a study of cytomegalovirus exposure and HLA in healthy donors. Libraries were prepared by immunoSEQ multiplex PCR; TCRdb keeps only in-frame clonotypes and omits some of them. The sample lists about 71,000 clones, 94% occurring once. Source material: PBMCs. The origin of the receptors is a woman younger than 30 in good health and CMV-seronegative. CDR3s leave out the opening cysteine and the closing phenylalanine or tryptophan.

V	J	CDR3
TRBV6-1	TRBJ1-2	ASSGQGVGYT
TRBV5-4	TRBJ2-5	ASGNRDQETQY
TRBV19	TRBJ1-1	ATGTTGSPEAF
TRBV18	TRBJ1-1	ASAGSGRTEAF
TRBV6-5	TRBJ1-1	ASSDRENTEAF
TRBV9	TRBJ1-1	ASSVVEGGSEAF
TRBV6-6	TRBJ2-5	ASRRSGAGLQETQY
TRBV15	TRBJ2-2	ATSIDRAGPPNTGELF
TRBV19	TRBJ1-1	ASSSQGRGGVNTEAF
TRBV19	TRBJ1-1	ASSIWRTGGPNTEAF
TRBV2	TRBJ2-7	ASSEAPGPSGSMGSSYEQY
TRBV15	TRBJ1-4	ATSRFRNEKLF
TRBV11-2	TRBJ2-2	ASSLGRHYGELF
TRBV5-1	TRBJ2-4	ASSWGLAGLVENIQY
TRBV10-3	TRBJ1-3	AISESWGLQGNTIY
TRBV5-6	TRBJ2-1	ASSLGQSNEQF
TRBV7-9	TRBJ2-7	ASSSPGLAGVEQY
TRBV18	TRBJ1-4	ASSPREKEKLF
TRBV7-9	TRBJ1-6	ASSQVSSYNSPLH
TRBV9	TRBJ2-1	ASSPLASSYNEQF
TRBV11-3	TRBJ2-2	ASSLGGLADTGELF
TRBV28	TRBJ2-3	ASSLSGENTDTQY
TRBV7-2	TRBJ1-2	ASSLLGGAQYGYT